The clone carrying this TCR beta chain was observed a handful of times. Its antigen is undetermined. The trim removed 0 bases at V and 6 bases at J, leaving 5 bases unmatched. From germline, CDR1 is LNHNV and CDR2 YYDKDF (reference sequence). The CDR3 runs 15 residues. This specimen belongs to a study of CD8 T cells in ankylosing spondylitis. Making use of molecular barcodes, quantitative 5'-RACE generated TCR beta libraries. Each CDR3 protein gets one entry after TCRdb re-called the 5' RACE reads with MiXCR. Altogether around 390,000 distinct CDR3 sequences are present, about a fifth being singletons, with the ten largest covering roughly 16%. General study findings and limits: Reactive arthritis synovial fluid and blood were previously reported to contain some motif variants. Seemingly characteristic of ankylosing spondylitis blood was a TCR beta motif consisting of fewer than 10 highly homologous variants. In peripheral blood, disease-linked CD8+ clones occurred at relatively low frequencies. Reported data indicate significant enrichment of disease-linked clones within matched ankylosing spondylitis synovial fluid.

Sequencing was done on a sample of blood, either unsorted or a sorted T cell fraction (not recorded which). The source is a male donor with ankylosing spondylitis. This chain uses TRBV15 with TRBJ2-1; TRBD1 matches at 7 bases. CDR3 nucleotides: TGTGCCACCAGCAGAGAGACAGGGTCCCTCAATGAGCAGTTCTTC. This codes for CATSRETGSLNEQFF.